Listed here are 8 T cell receptor beta chains from one sample, sequenced in a study of cytomegalovirus exposure and HLA in healthy donors (dated by TCRdb to 2017 to 2019). Libraries were made using the immunoSEQ multiplex PCR assay. TCRdb's version of the immuneACCESS table is confined to in-frame rearrangements and falls short of the full clone set. An unresolved V gene accounts for under half of the shortfall where checked; the remainder is of unknown origin. This sample holds about 130,000 clones; 70% to 90% were observed only once. About 6.7% of the sample is in the top ten clones. Sequenced sample: PBMCs. All receptors come from a woman aged 25 to 39 in good health and CMV-seropositive.

This clone was found once. This sequence joins TRBV5-1 and TRBJ2-3, with TRBD1 matching 10 bases. The trim removed 4 bases at V and 1 base at J, leaving 9 bases unmatched. This CDR3 contains 17 residues. The V gene's germline CDR1 is SGHRS and CDR2 YFSETQ. CDR3 sequence: CASSHAPGQGRTDTQYF. For the CDR3, the DNA is TGCGCCAGCAGCCATGCGCCGGGACAGGGGCGCACAGATACGCAGTATTTT.

The chain links TRBV27 to TRBJ2-1, with D perhaps matching TRBD2 (5 bases). V gave up 2 bases and J gave up 6 bases, with 8 bases separating them. Germline values: CDR1 MNHEY, CDR2 SMNVEV (reference sequence). The CDR3 spans 13 residues. This CDR3 is CASSLGGLNEQFF. CDR3 sequence (DNA): TGTGCCAGCAGTTTAGGTGGACTCAATGAGCAGTTCTTC.

This chain joins TRBV11-1 and TRBJ2-5; maybe TRBD2 (5 bases). There are 14 residues in the CDR3. Germline CDR1 reads SGHAT; CDR2 reads FQDESV (reference sequence). Trimming stripped 3 bases from V and 1 base from J, with 9 bases between. CDR3 residues: CASSFRLFQETQYF. In DNA, the CDR3 is TGTGCCAGCAGCTTTAGACTATTCCAAGAGACCCAGTACTTC.

The gene calls are TRBV5-4 and TRBJ2-5, with 8 positions matching TRBD1. The CDR3 length is 16 residues. Germline values: CDR1 SGHNT, CDR2 YYREEE (reference sequence). V trimming: 4 bases; J trimming: 0 bases; junction bases outside the gene matches: 8. This CDR3 is CASSPPGQAYQETQYF. CDR3 DNA: TGTGCCAGCAGCCCACCGGGACAGGCGTACCAAGAGACCCAGTACTTC.

The CDR3 here is CASSLGAAPGNEQFF. CDR3 DNA: TGTGCCAGCAGCTTAGGGGCCGCTCCTGGGAATGAGCAGTTCTTC. The chain recombines TRBV7-6 with TRBJ2-1; D is unclear. The CDR3 is 15 amino acids. CDR1 and CDR2 (germline): SGHVS, FNYEAQ. Trimming shortened V by 1 base and J by 7 bases, and 14 bases separated the two germline ends.

The V call is TRBV28, the J call TRBJ2-7, with a weak D call TRBD1 (6 bases). The ends were cut back, 7 bases at V and 2 bases at J, with 12 bases in the middle. This CDR3 contains 13 residues. Germline V lookup: CDR1 MDHEN, CDR2 SYDVKM. The CDR3 sequence: CASKDRSTYEQYF. As DNA, the CDR3 is TGTGCCAGCAAGGACAGATCCACCTACGAGCAGTACTTC.

This clone was detected only once. The V call is TRBV9, the J call TRBJ2-3, with TRBD1 matching over 9 bases. The CDR3 totals 15 residues. Unmatched junction bases numbered 3, after V lost 4 bases and J lost 0 bases. Germline lookup yields CDR1 SGDLS and CDR2 YYNGEE. The CDR3 loop is CASSSGTGSTDTQYF. CDR3 nucleotides: TGTGCCAGCAGCTCCGGGACAGGGAGCACAGATACGCAGTATTTT. Combining the CDR3 with reference TRBV9 and TRBJ2-3 gives the whole variable domain DSGVTQTPKHLITATGQRVTLRCSPRSGDLSVYWYQQSLDQGLQFLIQYYNGEERAKGNILERFSAQQFPDLHSELNLSSLELGDSALYFCASSSGTGSTDTQYFGPGTRLTVL.

The rearrangement uses TRBV19 and TRBJ2-1, with 9 bases that match TRBD2. Losses at the gene ends were 10 bases for V and 11 bases for J; bases not matched to a gene: 6. Germline CDR1 reads LNHDA; CDR2 reads SQIVND (reference sequence). The CDR3 spans 11 residues. Here the CDR3 reads CATQRGVKQFF. Here the CDR3 DNA reads TGTGCCACCCAGCGGGGGGTTAAGCAGTTCTTC.